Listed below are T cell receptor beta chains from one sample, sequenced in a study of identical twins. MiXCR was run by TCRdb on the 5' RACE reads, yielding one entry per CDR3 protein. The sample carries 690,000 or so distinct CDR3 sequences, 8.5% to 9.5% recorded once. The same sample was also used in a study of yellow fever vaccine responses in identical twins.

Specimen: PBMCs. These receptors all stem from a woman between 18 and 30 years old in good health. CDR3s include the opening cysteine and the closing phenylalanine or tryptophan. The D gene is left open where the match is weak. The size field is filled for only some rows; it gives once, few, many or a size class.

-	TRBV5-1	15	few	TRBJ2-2	CASSLGLTFTGELFF	TGCGCCAGCAGCTTGGGTCTTACTTTCACCGGGGAGCTGTTTTTT
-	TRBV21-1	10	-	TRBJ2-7	CASSKGVQYF	TGTGCCAGCAGCAAAGGGGTGCAGTACTTC
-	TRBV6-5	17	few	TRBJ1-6	CASSYSPSGTDHSPLHF	TGTGCCAGCAGTTACTCTCCTTCGGGGACGGACCATTCACCCCTCCACTTT
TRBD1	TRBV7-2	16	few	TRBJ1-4	CASSRSTGGRNEKLFF	TGTGCCAGCAGCCGATCGACAGGGGGTAGAAATGAAAAACTGTTTTTT
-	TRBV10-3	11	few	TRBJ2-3	CATRGEATQYF	TGTGCCACGCGTGGGGAAGCTACGCAGTATTTT
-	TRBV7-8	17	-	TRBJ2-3	CASSSLNSGVSTDTQYF	TGTGCCAGCAGCTCCCTGAATAGCGGAGTTAGCACAGATACGCAGTATTTT
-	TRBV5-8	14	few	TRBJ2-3	CASTQPGGPDTQYF	TGTGCCAGCACCCAACCAGGGGGGCCAGATACGCAGTATTTT
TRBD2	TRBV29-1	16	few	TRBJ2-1	CSVEEGRTSGYNEQFF	TGCAGCGTAGAAGAGGGTCGGACTAGCGGCTACAATGAGCAGTTCTTC
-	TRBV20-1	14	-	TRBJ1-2	CSTRGYSSNYGYTF	TGCAGTACTAGAGGTTACAGTTCTAACTATGGCTACACCTTC
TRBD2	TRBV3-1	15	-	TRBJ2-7	CASSPHLAGVAEQYF	TGTGCCAGCAGCCCACATTTAGCGGGAGTGGCCGAGCAGTACTTC
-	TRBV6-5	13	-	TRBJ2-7	CASSYRDGTEQYF	TGTGCCAGCAGTTACAGGGACGGGACCGAGCAGTACTTC
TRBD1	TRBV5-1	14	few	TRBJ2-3	CASTGPGGGDTQYF	TGCGCCAGCACCGGCCCAGGGGGTGGCGATACGCAGTATTTT
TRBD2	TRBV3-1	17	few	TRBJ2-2	CASSQENGRANTGELFF	TGTGCCAGCAGCCAAGAGAACGGGAGGGCGAACACCGGGGAGCTGTTTTTT
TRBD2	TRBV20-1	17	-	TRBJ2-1	CSARDWATSGRANEQFF	TGCAGTGCTAGAGATTGGGCGACTAGCGGGAGGGCGAATGAGCAGTTCTTC